The sequence of this T cell receptor beta chain was determined in a study of blood T cells in healthy people across ages. The wider study: Roughly one uniquely barcoded beta molecule per two T cells was captured. Notes on the study in general: Roughly linear declines in TCR beta diversity per million T cells occurred with age.

Per sample, extraction of total RNA gave at least 5.5 micrograms in every case. Remarks on this clonotype: Its antigen is not known.

A second about 6 to 12 cycle PCR used barcoded and J-beta primers. A minimum of 3 million CDR3-containing paired-end reads was obtained for each sample. MiXCR, applied by TCRdb to the 5' RACE reads, yields one record per CDR3 protein. The repertoire holds 730,000 or so distinct CDR3 sequences, with about 42% as singletons. Trimming cost V 4 bases and J 5 bases; bases outside gene matches: 11. Germline-derived CDR1 and CDR2 are SGHRS and YFSETQ. The CDR3 is 15 residues long. This receptor was taken from an older woman in good health. This sequence joins TRBV5-1 and TRBJ1-2; the match to TRBD1 covers 7 bases. Source material: blood. CDR3 protein: CASSRGTDRGYGYTF. CDR3 sequence (DNA): TGCGCCAGCAGCCGTGGGACAGACCGGGGGTATGGCTACACCTTC.